This T cell receptor beta chain is from a study of blood T cell repertoires in COVID-19. As for the study in general: Samples taken during acute and convalescent COVID-19 were collected in the United States, Italy and Spain. Nucleic acid was either cDNA or gDNA, and it came from T cells, B-cell-depleted T cells, or PBMCs.

Authors' methods: Reference gene primers were amplified, and this amplification served to estimate nucleated cell counts. Libraries were prepared by immunoSEQ multiplex PCR; TCRdb keeps only in-frame clonotypes and omits some of them. That table supplies the V and J calls and clone size; D and trimming were determined from the DNA. The data hold some 160,000 clones, with around four fifths observed a single time. CDR3 length equals 13 residues. The V gene's germline CDR1 is ENHRY and CDR2 SYGVKD. V was cut by 2 bases and J by 2 bases, with 6 bases left in between. Sequencing input: peripheral blood. The J gene is TRBJ1-2, the V gene TRBV10-3; D may be TRBD1 (5 bases). This receptor was obtained from a man between 65 and 79 years old with active or convalescent COVID-19. The CDR3 is CAISEGQNYGYTF. As DNA, the CDR3 is TGTGCCATCAGTGAGGGACAAAACTATGGCTACACCTTC.